This entry describes one T cell receptor beta chain. Using immunoSEQ multiplex PCR, the repertoire was profiled, and TCRdb retains in-frame clones only, with some absent. Of approximately 140,000 clones in the sample, approximately 94% are singletons; the top ten hold less than 15%. This sample was taken from a study of control samples from healthy donors and cancer patients. The CDR3 sequence is 14 residues long. CDR1 and CDR2 from the germline V gene are MNHEY and SMNVEV (reference sequence). V lost 3 bases, J lost 4 bases, and 10 bases lay in between. The chain couples TRBV27 to TRBJ1-5, with D unresolved. The sequenced sample consisted of blood. This receptor was identified in a man aged 35-49 years in good health. This CDR3 is CASSFWSENQPQHF. The CDR3 DNA follows: TGTGCCAGCAGTTTTTGGTCAGAGAATCAGCCCCAGCATTTT.